Shown below are 24 T cell receptor beta chains from a single sample sequenced in a study of blood T cell repertoires in COVID-19. Method: immunoSEQ multiplex PCR; TCRdb's copy keeps in-frame clones and lacks some. The sample lists 50,000 to 70,000 clones, around nine tenths occurring once. Sequenced sample: peripheral blood. The receptors stem from a human donor with active COVID-19. The donor label of this sample is uncertain.

This rearrangement joins TRBV6-2 or TRBV6-3 to TRBJ1-1; possible D gene TRBD1, 6 bases. CDR1 and CDR2 (germline): MNHEY, SVGEGT. Trimming removed 4 bases from V and 6 bases from J, with 9 bases in between. The CDR3 sequence is 12 residues long. The CDR3 protein is CASSFQGSEAFF. The CDR3 region has the DNA TGTGCCAGCAGTTTCCAGGGGTCTGAAGCTTTCTTT.

V and J are TRBV4-1 and TRBJ2-2; D perhaps matches TRBD1 (6 bases). CDR1 MGHRA and CDR2 YSYEKL come from the germline V gene. Trimming removed 0 bases at V and 6 bases at J, with 11 bases between. This CDR3 region has 15 residues. The CDR3 loop is CASSQEATGSGELFF. The CDR3 DNA is TGCGCCAGCAGCCAAGAGGCTACAGGGTCCGGGGAGCTGTTTTTT.

The chain combines TRBV11-2 with TRBJ1-2; 7 positions agree with TRBD1. Germline V CDR1 and CDR2: SGHAT, FQNNGV. V gave up 11 bases and J gave up 6 bases; unmatched junction bases: 9. This CDR3 is built from 12 residues. CDR3 loop: CAGDRQGNGYTF. The CDR3 nucleotides read TGTGCCGGGGACCGACAGGGCAATGGCTACACCTTC.

The chain is built from TRBV19 and TRBJ2-3; TRBD2 matches 10 bases. The CDR3 extends over 16 amino acids. V was clipped by 6 bases and J by 6 bases; unmatched bases: 12. CDR1 is LNHDA, CDR2 SQIVND, per germline (reference sequence). CDR3 residues: CASRVSSGSLMDTQYF. The CDR3 coding sequence is TGTGCCAGTAGGGTTTCTAGCGGGAGTTTGATGGATACGCAGTATTTT.

This chain uses TRBV7-6 with TRBJ2-7; 7 nucleotides match TRBD2. The V and J ends lost 10 bases and 0 bases, in that order; junction bases with no gene match: 6. CDR3 length equals 13 residues. Germline values: CDR1 SGHVS, CDR2 FNYEAQ. The CDR3 is CATGGGSSYEQYF. DNA for the CDR3: TGTGCCACCGGGGGAGGGTCCTCCTACGAGCAGTACTTC.

The rearrangement joins TRBV29-1 to TRBJ1-2; TRBD1 agrees at 9 bases. Germline V CDR1 and CDR2: SQVTM, ANQGSEA. The CDR3 contains 13 residues. Trimming at V came to 6 bases and at J to 5 bases, leaving 7 bases not matched to a gene. CDR3 residues: CSVASGQGYGYTF. The CDR3 nucleotides read TGCAGCGTCGCCTCGGGACAGGGTTATGGCTACACCTTC.

The chain links TRBV28 to TRBJ1-6; 8 nucleotides agree with TRBD1. Germline loops: CDR1 MDHEN, CDR2 SYDVKM. With V trimmed by 5 bases and J by 0 bases, 6 bases remained unmatched. The CDR3 sequence is 17 residues long. Here the CDR3 DNA reads TGTGCCAGCAGTGCCCGACAGGGGAGCTCCTATAATTCACCCCTCCACTTT. Amino acids: CASSARQGSSYNSPLHF.

The V gene is TRBV7-9, the J gene TRBJ2-2; 7 bases are a match to TRBD2. V lost 7 bases and J lost 1; bases outside the gene matches: 9. The length of the CDR3 is 16 residues. CDR1 SEHNR and CDR2 FQNEAQ come from the germline V gene (reference sequence). The CDR3 DNA reads TGTGCCAGCAACTTCGGTGCGGGGGAGAACACCGGGGAGCTGTTTTTT. It encodes CASNFGAGENTGELFF.

The chain employs TRBV19 and TRBJ1-5; D call uncertain. The V gene lost 0 bases and the J gene lost 4 bases, with 10 bases spanning the gap. The V gene's germline CDR1 is LNHDA and CDR2 SQIVND (reference sequence). The CDR3 extends over 15 amino acids. The DNA of the CDR3 is TGTGCCAGTAGTATAGAGGGCCTACGAAATCAGCCCCAGCATTTT. This codes for CASSIEGLRNQPQHF.

The rearrangement links TRBV7-9 to TRBJ2-5; TRBD1 aligns across 7 bases. V shed 2 bases, J shed 5 bases, and the junction held 8 bases outside the gene matches. This CDR3 is 15 amino acids long. Germline lookup yields CDR1 SEHNR and CDR2 FQNEAQ (reference sequence). For the CDR3, the DNA is TGTGCCAGCAGCTTACAGACAGGGAGTAGGGAGACCCAGTACTTC. Translation: CASSLQTGSRETQYF.

The chain employs TRBV7-9 and TRBJ2-2; 7 bases fit TRBD2. Germline V gives CDR1 SEHNR, CDR2 FQNEAQ (reference sequence). The CDR3 spans 13 residues. Trimming took 10 bases from V and 6 from J; bases not matched to a gene: 8. The CDR3 here is CATLGREAGELFF. In nucleotides, the CDR3 is TGTGCCACTCTGGGACGGGAGGCCGGGGAGCTGTTTTTT.

The chain recombines TRBV5-6 with TRBJ1-1; D remains ambiguous. Trimming stripped 4 bases from V and 0 bases from J, with 7 bases between. CDR1 is SGHDT and CDR2 is YYEEEE in the germline V gene. The CDR3 consists of 13 residues. The CDR3 nucleotides are TGTGCCAGCAGCCTAAATCTGAACACTGAAGCTTTCTTT. This encodes CASSLNLNTEAFF.

The chain couples TRBV5-1 to TRBJ1-2; D not certain. The V gene lost 5 bases and the J gene lost 7 bases, with 12 bases spanning the gap. The CDR3 runs 12 residues. In germline, CDR1 is SGHRS, CDR2 YFSETQ. In DNA, the CDR3 is TGCGCCAGCAGGGGAGGCCGGAGTGGCTACACCTTC. Its protein product is CASRGGRSGYTF.

V gene TRBV18 combines with J gene TRBJ1-1; D unresolved. The CDR3 has 17 amino acids. CDR1 KGHSH and CDR2 LQKENI come from the germline V gene. The V and J ends lost 3 bases and 0 bases respectively, with 17 bases between them. DNA for the CDR3: TGTGCCAGCTCACCCCCGATGGGAGGCAACATGAACACTGAAGCTTTCTTT. It encodes CASSPPMGGNMNTEAFF.

This chain joins TRBV5-4 and TRBJ2-7, with D possibly matching TRBD2 (6 bases). Per germline, CDR1 SGHNT and CDR2 YYREEE (reference sequence). This CDR3 has 12 residues. V lost 4 bases and J 4 bases, leaving 9 bases between the germline ends. The CDR3 reads CASSHGTYEQYF. The CDR3 region has the DNA TGTGCCAGCAGCCACGGGACTTACGAGCAGTACTTC.

The J gene is TRBJ2-3, the V gene TRBV29-1, with 10 bases fitting TRBD2. This CDR3 spans 14 amino acids. CDR1 and CDR2 (germline): SQVTM, ANQGSEA. V lost 3 bases, J lost 1 base, and 1 base stayed unmatched. CDR3 sequence (DNA): TGCAGCGTTGACGGGACTAGCGGCACAGATACGCAGTATTTT. Its protein product is CSVDGTSGTDTQYF.

This rearrangement joins TRBV18 to TRBJ2-2; weak D call: TRBD1 (6 bases). The CDR3 is 14 amino acids. Trimming pared 5 bases from V and 5 bases from J, leaving 12 bases between. Germline lookup yields CDR1 KGHSH and CDR2 LQKENI. The CDR3: CASSAQGMTGELFF. The CDR3 DNA follows: TGTGCCAGCTCAGCTCAGGGGATGACCGGGGAGCTGTTTTTT.

The DNA of the CDR3 is TGTGCCAGCAGCAGACAGGGATGGATAGAAGCTTTCTTT. Its protein product is CASSRQGWIEAFF. J is TRBJ1-1 and V is TRBV7-2; 7 bases fit TRBD1. The CDR3 loop spans 13 amino acids. The J segment lost 8 bases and the V segment lost 5 bases, leaving 8 bases of the junction unmatched. Germline CDR1 and CDR2: SGHTA and FQGNSA.

This sequence joins TRBV5-1 and TRBJ2-6; 7 nucleotides match TRBD2. V dropped 5 bases and J dropped 0; count of bases not matched to a gene: 8. Germline V gives CDR1 SGHRS, CDR2 YFSETQ. CDR3 length: 17 amino acids. CDR3 DNA sequence: TGCGCCAGCAGATCGGACGGGAGGCCCTCTGGGGCCAACGTCCTGACTTTC. It translates to CASRSDGRPSGANVLTF.

This rearrangement joins TRBV6-6 to TRBJ1-2, with 7 bases aligning to TRBD1. CDR3 size: 14 residues. V dropped 4 bases and J dropped 0; count of bases not matched to a gene: 2. Per the germline V gene, CDR1 is MNHNY and CDR2 is SVGAGI (reference sequence). The CDR3 region has the DNA TGTGCCAGCAGTTCGGGACAGTCTAACTATGGCTACACCTTC. Translating it yields CASSSGQSNYGYTF.

The chain couples TRBV20-1 to TRBJ2-1, with 7 bases aligning to TRBD2. Germline CDR1 and CDR2: DFQATT and SNEGSKA (reference sequence). CDR3 length equals 11 residues. The junction had 3 bases not matched to a gene; V was cut back by 0 bases and J by 13 bases. Here the CDR3 DNA reads TGCAGTGCTAGAGATGGGAGGGTTCAGTTCTTC. It encodes CSARDGRVQFF.

The V and J genes are TRBV18 and TRBJ1-4; 8 bases fit TRBD1. J lost 2 bases, V lost 10 bases, and 3 bases had no gene match. The length of the CDR3 is 13 residues. Germline V gene sequence: CDR1 KGHSH, CDR2 LQKENI. CDR3 sequence reads: CATRTGTNEKLFF. As DNA, the CDR3 is TGTGCCACCCGGACAGGGACTAATGAAAAACTGTTTTTT.

The V call is TRBV11-1, the J call TRBJ1-1; possible D gene TRBD1, 6 bases. Germline-derived CDR1 and CDR2 are SGHAT and FQDESV (reference sequence). The ends were cut back, 0 bases at V and 10 bases at J, with 15 bases in the middle. This CDR3 comprises 14 residues. CDR3 residues: CASSLAAGRGGAFF. The CDR3 DNA reads TGTGCCAGCAGCTTAGCGGCAGGCAGGGGTGGAGCTTTCTTT.

The V call is TRBV11-1, the J call TRBJ1-1; 9 bases match TRBD1. Trimming cost V 9 bases and J 5 bases; bases outside gene matches: 4. Germline V gene lookup returns CDR1 SGHAT and CDR2 FQDESV (reference sequence). The CDR3 runs to 12 residues. CDR3 sequence: CARQGALTEAFF. The CDR3 DNA reads as TGTGCCAGACAGGGGGCTCTGACTGAAGCTTTCTTT.